This T cell receptor beta chain was profiled in a study of shared clonotypes between healthy human individuals. Points from the study as a whole: Only blood underwent sampling, and tissue repertoires likely differ.

This was a deep-level run. Profiling relied on immunoSEQ multiplex PCR, and the TCRdb table lists in-frame clones only, not all of them. In the table there are 450,000 to 500,000 clones, less than 80% of which are singletons. This clone was counted only a few times. What it recognizes is unknown. This CDR3 has 18 amino acids. The chain combines TRBV21-1 with TRBJ2-2; the D segment call TRBD1 is taken from the table without a DNA check. TRBV21-1 is flagged as a pseudogene. Specimen: PBMCs. The sequence came from a woman in her thirties or forties in good health. Some clones in this sample may be carry-over from other donors' samples. CDR3 protein: CASRPLWGRVYGTGELFF. The CDR3 DNA is TGTGCCAGCAGGCCTCTTTGGGGCAGGGTATATGGCACCGGGGAGCTGTTTTTT.